The clone carrying this TCR beta chain was recorded once. The CDR3 is 12 residues long. V was shortened by 2 bases and J by 4 bases, with 4 bases between the two germline ends. The germline gives CDR1 MDHEN, CDR2 SYDVKM. The sample comes from a study of OX40 agonist ivuxolimab in advanced cancers. Looking at the study overall: Intravenous ivuxolimab was administered to patients every 2 weeks at 0.01 to 10 mg/kg. Cohort: more than 75% men, mean age approximately 60, aged roughly 23 to 90. Eligibility rules accepted prior anti-PD-1, anti-PD-L1 or anti-CTLA-4 therapy, and 35% to 45% had some.

With baseline, cycle 4 day 1, and cycle 7 day 1 as timepoints, blood was sampled. Produced via immunoSEQ multiplex PCR; TCRdb's table is partial and in-frame only. The table shows some 10,000 clones, with about 82% occurring only once. The input for sequencing was CD4+ or CD8+ T cells sorted from blood, taken in a trial of the OX40 agonist ivuxolimab. The chain couples TRBV28 to TRBJ2-3; D is uncertain. The TCR was taken from an adult with an advanced solid tumor such as melanoma, head and neck, liver or kidney cancer. The CDR3 here is CASSLRSDTQYF. The CDR3 DNA reads TGTGCCAGCAGTTTAAGGTCAGATACGCAGTATTTT.